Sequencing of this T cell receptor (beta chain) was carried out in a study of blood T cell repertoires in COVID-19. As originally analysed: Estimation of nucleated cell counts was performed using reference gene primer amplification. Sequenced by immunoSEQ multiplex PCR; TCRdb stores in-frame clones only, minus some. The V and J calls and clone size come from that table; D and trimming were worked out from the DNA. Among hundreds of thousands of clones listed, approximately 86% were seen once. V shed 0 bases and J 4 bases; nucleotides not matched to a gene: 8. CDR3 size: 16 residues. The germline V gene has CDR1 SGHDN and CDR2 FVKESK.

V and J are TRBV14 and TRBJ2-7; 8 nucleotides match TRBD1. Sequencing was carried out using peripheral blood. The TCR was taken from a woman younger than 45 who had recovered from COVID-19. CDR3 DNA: TGTGCCAGCAGCCAAGAGAGGGGCAGGGGGCGTTACGAGCAGTACTTC. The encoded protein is CASSQERGRGRYEQYF.